This T cell receptor (beta chain) was identified in a study of T cell changes during pregnancy in multiple sclerosis. TCRdb's copy holds only in-frame clones and misses some; the assay was immunoSEQ multiplex PCR. The repertoire consists of tens of thousands of clones, with just under 90% occurring once and the leading ten covering approximately 0.6%. Germline V gene sequence: CDR1 SGDLS, CDR2 YYNGEE. The ends were cut back, 4 bases at V and 4 bases at J, with 9 bases in the middle. The CDR3 runs to 13 residues. The rearrangement uses TRBV9 and TRBJ2-1; possible D gene TRBD2, 5 bases. The source material was CD4+ T cells from peripheral blood mononuclear cells, sampled in the first trimester of pregnancy. The origin of this receptor is a female donor with multiple sclerosis, enrolled in a pregnancy study. The CDR3 sequence is CASSLDFYNEQFF. For the CDR3, the DNA is TGTGCCAGCAGCCTGGACTTTTACAATGAGCAGTTCTTC.